What follows are 27 T cell receptor beta chains derived from one specimen sequenced in a study of vaccination effects on CD4 cells after COVID-19. Antigen specificity for these receptors is unknown. Sequenced by immunoSEQ multiplex PCR; TCRdb stores in-frame clones only, minus some. The table has about 24,000 clones, 60% to 80% seen once. Before sequencing took place, the ViraFEST assay used viral peptide pools to expand antigen-specific CD4+ T cells. CD4+ T cells were isolated after less than 13 days of culture. Either the mRNA-1273 or the BNT162b2 vaccine was given to participants as two doses. Source: CD4+ T cells from PBMCs cultured with HCoV-NL63 spike peptides, taken after COVID-19 vaccination. The origin of the receptors is a human donor who received a COVID-19 vaccine.

V usage is TRBV3-1 (or the pseudogene TRBV3-2) and J usage is TRBJ1-2; 7 positions agree with TRBD1. Germline V CDR1 and CDR2: LGHDT, YNNKEL (reference sequence). Losses at the gene ends were 0 bases for V and 10 bases for J; bases not matched to a gene: 11. The CDR3 has 15 amino acids. Here the CDR3 reads CASSQDMRGRGDYTF. CDR3 bases: TGTGCCAGCAGCCAAGATATGCGGGGCAGGGGGGACTACACCTTC.

The chain has TRBV7-9 and TRBJ2-2; 8 bases match TRBD2. V shed 7 bases, J shed 5 bases, and the junction held 6 bases outside the gene matches. This CDR3 contains 14 residues. In germline, CDR1 is SEHNR, CDR2 FQNEAQ (reference sequence). For the CDR3, the DNA is TGTGCCAGCAACGGGAGGGTTAGGACCGGGGAGCTGTTTTTT. Its translation: CASNGRVRTGELFF.

Only one count was recorded for this clone. The V and J genes are TRBV30 and TRBJ1-2; 10 nucleotides align to TRBD1. With V trimmed by 2 bases and J by 8 bases, 20 bases remained unmatched. The CDR3 sequence is 18 residues long. Germline loops: CDR1 GTSNPN, CDR2 SVGIG (reference sequence). Written as DNA, the CDR3 is TGTGCCTGGAGTTACCCCGTTCCAGGGACAGGGGTCCCATGGGGCTACACCTTC. This sequence encodes CAWSYPVPGTGVPWGYTF.

This chain joins TRBV2 and TRBJ2-7, with TRBD2 matching over 11 bases. Germline V lookup: CDR1 SNHLY, CDR2 FYNNEI. The CDR3 runs 15 residues. The junction had 11 bases not matched to a gene; V was cut back by 8 bases and J by 5 bases. The DNA of the CDR3 is TGTGCCAGCGGGCCCCCGGGACTAGCGGCCCACGAGCAGTACTTC. Translated, it gives CASGPPGLAAHEQYF.

This clone came up a few times. The DNA of the CDR3 is TGTGCCTGGAAACAGGGAGGTTTCGCTTTCTTT. Translation: CAWKQGGFAFF. The chain joins TRBV30 to TRBJ1-1; D is perhaps TRBD1 (6 bases). The germline V and J ends were trimmed by 4 bases and 11 bases, with 14 bases remaining between them. The CDR3 loop spans 11 amino acids. Per germline, CDR1 GTSNPN and CDR2 SVGIG (reference sequence).

The chain is built from TRBV19 and TRBJ1-1; 8 nucleotides line up with TRBD1. This CDR3 region has 14 residues. With 8 bases clipped from V and 1 base from J, the junction kept 6 bases outside the gene matches. Germline V gene sequence: CDR1 LNHDA, CDR2 SQIVND (reference sequence). The CDR3 region has the DNA TGTGCCAGTGCCCGGACAGGGAAGAACACTGAAGCTTTCTTT. Residues: CASARTGKNTEAFF.

This clone was observed once. The chain uses TRBV27 and TRBJ1-5, with a weak D call TRBD1 (5 bases). This CDR3 contains 13 residues. V was shortened by 6 bases and J by 0 bases, with 6 bases between the two germline ends. The V gene's germline CDR1 is MNHEY and CDR2 SMNVEV (reference sequence). CDR3 coding DNA: TGTGCCAGCAGAGGGGTTAGCAATCAGCCCCAGCATTTT. Translation gives CASRGVSNQPQHF.

The chain employs TRBV24-1 and TRBJ2-7, with 10 bases fitting TRBD2. The J segment lost 5 bases and the V segment lost 5 bases, leaving 8 bases of the junction unmatched. This CDR3 comprises 15 residues. Germline loops: CDR1 KGHDR, CDR2 SFDVKD. The DNA for the CDR3 is TGTGCCACCAGTGCGTCTAGCGGGAGTCACAACGAGCAGTACTTC. As protein: CATSASSGSHNEQYF.

The J gene is TRBJ1-2, the V gene TRBV9; D might be TRBD1 (6 bases). The V gene lost 3 bases and the J gene lost 5 bases, with 8 bases spanning the gap. This CDR3 contains 12 residues. Germline values: CDR1 SGDLS, CDR2 YYNGEE. The CDR3 loop is CASSEQGYGYTF. CDR3 DNA sequence: TGTGCCAGCAGCGAACAGGGTTATGGCTACACCTTC.

The rearrangement joins TRBV10-3 to TRBJ1-1, with TRBD1 as a possible D gene (5 bases). Germline V gene data show CDR1 as ENHRY and CDR2 as SYGVKD. This CDR3 region has 17 residues. V gave up 2 bases and J gave up 2 bases, with 18 bases separating them. The CDR3 region is CAISETPTTVINTEAFF. The CDR3 DNA follows: TGTGCCATCAGTGAGACTCCAACGACAGTCATTAACACTGAAGCTTTCTTT.

This rearrangement joins TRBV7-2 to TRBJ2-3, with D possibly being TRBD1 (6 bases). The CDR3 sequence is 16 residues long. V dropped 6 bases and J dropped 3 bases, with 19 bases sitting between them. CDR1 is SGHTA and CDR2 is FQGNSA in the germline V gene. The CDR3 sequence: CASSSGQIRGTDTQYF. In DNA form, the CDR3 reads TGTGCCAGCAGTTCCGGACAGATCCGAGGGACAGATACGCAGTATTTT.

The chain recombines TRBV5-1 with TRBJ2-5; 10 bases are a match to TRBD1. V lost 4 bases and J lost 5; bases outside the gene matches: 8. The germline CDR1 and CDR2 sequences are SGHRS and YFSETQ. The CDR3 consists of 15 residues. The DNA of the CDR3 is TGCGCCAGCAGCGTAGGACAGGGGGATGTGGAGACCCAGTACTTC. Its protein product is CASSVGQGDVETQYF. Looking up the rest from reference TRBV5-1 and TRBJ2-5 gives the full variable domain: KAGVTQTPRYLIKTRGQQVTLSCSPISGHRSVSWYQQTPGQGLQFLFEYFSETQRNKGNFPGRFSGRQFSNSRSEMNVSTLELGDSALYLCASSVGQGDVETQYFGPGTRLLVL.

In this sample, this clone turned up once. The genes are TRBV14 and TRBJ1-6; no clear D gene. The length of the CDR3 is 13 residues. Trimming removed 3 bases from V and 10 bases from J, with 10 bases in between. Germline V lookup: CDR1 SGHDN, CDR2 FVKESK. CDR3 in DNA: TGTGCCAGCAGCCAGCCGGGTGTCTCACCCCTCCACTTT. Protein product: CASSQPGVSPLHF.

The V call is TRBV4-1, the J call TRBJ2-1, with 11 bases that match TRBD2. This CDR3 is built from 20 residues. The germline V gene has CDR1 MGHRA and CDR2 YSYEKL. With 0 bases clipped from V and 2 bases from J, the junction kept 12 bases outside the gene matches. This chain's CDR3 is CASSQETPRLAGPTYNEQFF. In DNA form, the CDR3 reads TGCGCCAGCAGCCAAGAAACGCCCCGACTAGCGGGACCAACCTACAATGAGCAGTTCTTC.

The genes are TRBV5-1 and TRBJ1-5; a weak D match, TRBD1 (5 bases). The CDR3 spans 15 residues. Between the trimmed V and J ends, which lost 2 bases and 0 bases, there was a span of 9 bases. Germline V gene data show CDR1 as SGHRS and CDR2 as YFSETQ. The CDR3 DNA reads as TGCGCCAGCAGCTTAGGAGGGGCTAGCAATCAGCCCCAGCATTTT. It yields the protein CASSLGGASNQPQHF.

The genes are TRBV4-2 and TRBJ1-3, with D perhaps TRBD1 (5 bases). The CDR3 is made up of 15 amino acids. With 6 bases removed from V and 0 bases from J, the gap between germline ends came to 12 bases. Germline V CDR1 and CDR2: LGHNA, YNFKEQ. The CDR3 protein is CASRGGRNSGNTIYF. The CDR3 bases are TGTGCCAGCAGGGGGGGACGGAACTCTGGAAACACCATATATTTT.

The V gene is TRBV4-2, the J gene TRBJ1-3; unclear D gene. Trimming removed 1 base from V and 0 bases from J, with 7 bases in between. Looked up from germline, CDR1 is LGHNA and CDR2 is YNFKEQ. CDR3 length: 15 amino acids. CDR3 region: CASSQVVRSGNTIYF. The CDR3 bases are TGTGCCAGCAGCCAAGTGGTCCGCTCTGGAAACACCATATATTTT.

This clone was recorded once. V and J are TRBV11-3 and TRBJ1-2; 9 positions agree with TRBD1. Germline V CDR1 and CDR2: SGHNT, YENEEA. This CDR3 is built from 14 residues. Unmatched junction bases numbered 9, after V lost 6 bases and J lost 7 bases. DNA of the CDR3: TGTGCCAGCAGTTATACAGGGGGCAAAGGTGGCTACACCTTC. This encodes CASSYTGGKGGYTF.

This clone was picked up a small number of times. The CDR3 DNA is TGTGCCAGCAGTGGGGGACCCCAAGGGACCTACAATGAGCAGTTCTTC. As protein: CASSGGPQGTYNEQFF. V and J are TRBV28 and TRBJ2-1; D possibly uses TRBD1 or TRBD2 (5 bases each). In germline, CDR1 is MDHEN, CDR2 SYDVKM. The CDR3 sequence is 16 residues long. The germline V and J ends were trimmed by 5 bases and 2 bases, with 16 bases remaining between them.

V usage is TRBV5-1 and J usage is TRBJ2-1; D possibly corresponds to TRBD2 (6 bases). The germline gives CDR1 SGHRS, CDR2 YFSETQ. CDR3 length: 15 residues. V lost 3 bases, J lost 2 bases, and 12 bases lay in between. The CDR3 reads CASSSELAAYNEQFF. The CDR3 DNA reads as TGCGCCAGCAGCTCGGAACTAGCAGCCTACAATGAGCAGTTCTTC.

The chain combines TRBV25-1 with TRBJ2-1, with TRBD1 matching 9 bases. Germline V lookup: CDR1 MGHDK, CDR2 SYGVNS. The CDR3 covers 15 residues. The V segment lost 3 bases and the J segment 3 bases; nucleotides outside the gene matches: 3. CDR3 sequence reads: CASSERDRDYNEQFF. CDR3 nucleotide sequence: TGTGCCAGCAGTGAGAGGGACAGGGACTACAATGAGCAGTTCTTC.

This clone has a single count. The chain couples TRBV7-2 to TRBJ1-4; 7 bases agree with TRBD1. Germline CDR1 SGHTA, CDR2 FQGNSA. There are 15 residues in the CDR3. V dropped 5 bases and J dropped 4; count of bases not matched to a gene: 7. CDR3 residues: CASSVKTGFNEKLFF. The CDR3 DNA reads as TGTGCCAGCAGCGTAAAGACAGGGTTTAATGAAAAACTGTTTTTT.

The chain couples TRBV18 to TRBJ1-1; TRBD1 might be the D (5 bases). Germline CDR1 KGHSH, CDR2 LQKENI. The CDR3 loop spans 13 amino acids. Trimming stripped 1 base from V and 7 bases from J, with 10 bases between. The CDR3 reads CASSPLGDSEAFF. The CDR3, as DNA: TGTGCCAGCTCACCACTGGGGGATAGTGAAGCTTTCTTT.

The CDR3 nucleotides read TGTGCTAGTGGTTTCCCCCTCCGGAGGGATGAGGAGCTGTTTTTT. This gives the protein CASGFPLRRDEELFF. The rearrangement uses TRBV12-5 and TRBJ2-2; D might be TRBD2 (6 bases). The CDR3 has 15 residues. The ends were cut back, 3 bases at V and 10 bases at J, with 18 bases in the middle. Germline V gene data show CDR1 as LGHNT and CDR2 as FRNRAP. Filled out from reference TRBV12-5 and TRBJ2-2, the complete variable domain reads DARVTQTPRHKVTEMGQEVTMRCQPILGHNTVFWYRQTMMQGLELLAYFRNRAPLDDSGMPKDRFSAEMPDATLATLKIQPSEPRDSAVYFCASGFPLRRDEELFFGEGSRLTVL.

The chain is built from TRBV6-4 and TRBJ1-5; perhaps TRBD1 as D (5 bases). From germline, CDR1 is MRHNA and CDR2 SNTAGT. The CDR3 covers 12 residues. Trimming removed 4 bases from V and 7 bases from J, with 8 bases in between. CDR3 sequence reads: CASSGRGQPQHF. CDR3 bases: TGTGCCAGCAGTGGGCGGGGGCAGCCCCAGCATTTT.

The chain links TRBV4-2 to TRBJ2-2, with 8 nucleotides matching TRBD2. Germline V gives CDR1 LGHNA, CDR2 YNFKEQ. After removal of 6 bases from V and 1 base from J, the junction contained 7 bases not matched to a gene. This CDR3 comprises 16 residues. In DNA, the CDR3 is TGTGCCAGCAGAAGTAGCGGGACATTGAACACCGGGGAGCTGTTTTTT. Translated: CASRSSGTLNTGELFF.

The V gene is TRBV9, the J gene TRBJ1-2; unclear D gene. V lost 3 bases and J 3 bases, leaving 6 bases between the germline ends. Germline V gives CDR1 SGDLS, CDR2 YYNGEE. CDR3 length equals 12 residues. The CDR3 DNA is TGTGCCAGCAGCGCGGGATACTATGGCTACACCTTC. It encodes CASSAGYYGYTF.